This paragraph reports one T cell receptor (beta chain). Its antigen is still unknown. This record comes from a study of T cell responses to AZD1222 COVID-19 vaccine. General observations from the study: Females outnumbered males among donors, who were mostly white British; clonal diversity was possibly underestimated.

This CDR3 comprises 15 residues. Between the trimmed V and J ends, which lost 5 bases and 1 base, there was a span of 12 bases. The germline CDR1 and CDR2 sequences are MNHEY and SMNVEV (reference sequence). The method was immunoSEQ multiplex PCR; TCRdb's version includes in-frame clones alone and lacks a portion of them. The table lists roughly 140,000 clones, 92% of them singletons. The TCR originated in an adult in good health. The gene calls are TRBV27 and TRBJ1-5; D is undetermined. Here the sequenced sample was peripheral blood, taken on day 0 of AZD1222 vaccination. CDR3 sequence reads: CASSVGGASNQPQHF. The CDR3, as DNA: TGTGCCAGCAGTGTAGGTGGCGCGAGCAATCAGCCCCAGCATTTT.